This TCR beta chain stems from a study of shared clonotypes between healthy human individuals. The run depth of the assay was deep. Method: immunoSEQ multiplex PCR; TCRdb's copy keeps in-frame clones and lacks some. The sample lists roughly 700,000 clones, about 74% occurring once. Details on this clone: Its antigen remains unknown.

Unmatched junction bases numbered 2, after V lost 4 bases and J lost 1 base. The V gene's germline CDR1 is SGHVS and CDR2 FQNEAQ. This CDR3 is built from 15 residues. Adult Caucasians living in Nashville, Tennessee made up all of the donors. Study-level points and caveats: Inspection by rarefaction showed sorted-subset sequencing to be incomplete despite large depth.

Sequencing used memory CD4+ T cells sorted from blood. Subset meaning: CD45RA-negative fraction. The rearrangement joins TRBV7-8 to TRBJ2-2; 8 bases fit TRBD1. The TCR sequence derives from a woman aged 25 to 39 in good health. CDR3 region: CASSSTGVNTGELFF. CDR3 nucleotide sequence: TGTGCCAGCAGCTCGACAGGGGTGAACACCGGGGAGCTGTTTTTT. Variable domain in full (rest from reference TRBV7-8 and TRBJ2-2): GAGVSQSPRYKVAKRGQDVALRCDPISGHVSLFWYQQALGQGPEFLTYFQNEAQLDKSGLPSDRFFAERPEGSVSTLKIQRTQQEDSAVYLCASSSTGVNTGELFFGEGSRLTVL.